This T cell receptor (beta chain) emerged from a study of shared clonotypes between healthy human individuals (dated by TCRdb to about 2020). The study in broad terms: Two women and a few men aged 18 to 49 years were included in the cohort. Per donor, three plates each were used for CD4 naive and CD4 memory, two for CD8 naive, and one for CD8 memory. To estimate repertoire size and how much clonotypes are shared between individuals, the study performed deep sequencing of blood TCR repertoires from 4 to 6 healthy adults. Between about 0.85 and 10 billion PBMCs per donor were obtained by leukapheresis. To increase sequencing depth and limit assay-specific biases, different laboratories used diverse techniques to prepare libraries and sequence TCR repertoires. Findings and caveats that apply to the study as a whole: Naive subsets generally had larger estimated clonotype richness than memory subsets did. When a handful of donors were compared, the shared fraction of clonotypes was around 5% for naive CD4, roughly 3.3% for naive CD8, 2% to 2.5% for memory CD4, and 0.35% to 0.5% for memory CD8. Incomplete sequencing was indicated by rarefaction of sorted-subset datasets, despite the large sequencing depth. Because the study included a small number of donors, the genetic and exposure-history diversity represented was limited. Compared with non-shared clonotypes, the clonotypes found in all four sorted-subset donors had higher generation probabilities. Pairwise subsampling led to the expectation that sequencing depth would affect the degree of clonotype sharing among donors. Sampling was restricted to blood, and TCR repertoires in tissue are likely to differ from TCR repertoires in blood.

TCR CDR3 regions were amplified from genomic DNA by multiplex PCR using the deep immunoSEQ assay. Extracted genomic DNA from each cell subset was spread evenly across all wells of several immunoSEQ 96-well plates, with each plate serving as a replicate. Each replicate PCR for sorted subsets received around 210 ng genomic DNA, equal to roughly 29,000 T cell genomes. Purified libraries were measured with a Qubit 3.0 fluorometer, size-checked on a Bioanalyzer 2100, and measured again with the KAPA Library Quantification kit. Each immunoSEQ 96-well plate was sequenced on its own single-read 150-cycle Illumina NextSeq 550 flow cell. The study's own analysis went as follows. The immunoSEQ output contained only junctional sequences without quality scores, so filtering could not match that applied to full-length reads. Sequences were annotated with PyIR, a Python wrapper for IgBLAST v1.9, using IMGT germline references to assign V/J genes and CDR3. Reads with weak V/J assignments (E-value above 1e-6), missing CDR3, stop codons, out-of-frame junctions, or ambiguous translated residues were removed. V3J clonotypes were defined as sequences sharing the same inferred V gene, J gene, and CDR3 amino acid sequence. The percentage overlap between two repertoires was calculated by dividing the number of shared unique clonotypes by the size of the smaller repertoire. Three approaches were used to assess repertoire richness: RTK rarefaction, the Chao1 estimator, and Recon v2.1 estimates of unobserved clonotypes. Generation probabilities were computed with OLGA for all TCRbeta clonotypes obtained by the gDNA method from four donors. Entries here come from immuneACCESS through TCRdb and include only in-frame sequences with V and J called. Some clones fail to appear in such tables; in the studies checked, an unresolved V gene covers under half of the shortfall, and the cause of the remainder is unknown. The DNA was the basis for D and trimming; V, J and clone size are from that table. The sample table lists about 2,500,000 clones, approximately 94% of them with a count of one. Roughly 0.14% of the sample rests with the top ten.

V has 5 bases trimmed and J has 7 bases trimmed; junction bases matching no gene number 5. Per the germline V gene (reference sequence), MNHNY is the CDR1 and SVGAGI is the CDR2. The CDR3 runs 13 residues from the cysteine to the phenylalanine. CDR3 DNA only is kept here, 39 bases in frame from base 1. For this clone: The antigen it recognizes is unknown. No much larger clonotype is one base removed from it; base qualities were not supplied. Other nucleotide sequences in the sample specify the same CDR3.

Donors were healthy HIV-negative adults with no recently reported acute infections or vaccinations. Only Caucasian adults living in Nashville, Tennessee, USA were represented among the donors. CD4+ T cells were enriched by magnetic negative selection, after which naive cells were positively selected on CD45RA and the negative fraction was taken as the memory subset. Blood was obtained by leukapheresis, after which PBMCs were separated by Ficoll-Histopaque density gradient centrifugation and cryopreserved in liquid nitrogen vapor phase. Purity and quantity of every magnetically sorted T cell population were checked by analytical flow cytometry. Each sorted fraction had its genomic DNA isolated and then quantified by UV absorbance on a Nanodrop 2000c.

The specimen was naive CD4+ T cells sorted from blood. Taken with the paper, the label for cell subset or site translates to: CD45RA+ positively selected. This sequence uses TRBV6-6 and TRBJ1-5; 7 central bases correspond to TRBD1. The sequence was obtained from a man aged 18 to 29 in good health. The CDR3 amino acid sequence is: CASSRQGGQPQHF. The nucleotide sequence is TGTGCCAGCAGTCGACAGGGAGGACAGCCCCAGCATTTT.